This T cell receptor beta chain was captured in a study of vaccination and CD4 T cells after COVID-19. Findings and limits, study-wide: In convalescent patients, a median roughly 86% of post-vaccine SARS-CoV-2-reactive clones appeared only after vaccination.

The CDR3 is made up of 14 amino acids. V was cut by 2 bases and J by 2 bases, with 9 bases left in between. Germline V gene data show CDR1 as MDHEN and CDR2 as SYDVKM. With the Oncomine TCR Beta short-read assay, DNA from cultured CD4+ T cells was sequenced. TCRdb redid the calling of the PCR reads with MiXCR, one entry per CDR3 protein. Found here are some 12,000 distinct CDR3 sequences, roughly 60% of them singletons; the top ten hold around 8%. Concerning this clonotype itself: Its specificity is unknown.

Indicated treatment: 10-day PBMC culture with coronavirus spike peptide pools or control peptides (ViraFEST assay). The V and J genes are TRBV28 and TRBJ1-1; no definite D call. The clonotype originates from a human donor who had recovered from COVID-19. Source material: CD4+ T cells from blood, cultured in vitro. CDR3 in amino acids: CASSLIDLNTEAFF. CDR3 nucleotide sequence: TGTGCCAGCAGTTTAATAGACCTAAACACTGAAGCTTTCTTT.